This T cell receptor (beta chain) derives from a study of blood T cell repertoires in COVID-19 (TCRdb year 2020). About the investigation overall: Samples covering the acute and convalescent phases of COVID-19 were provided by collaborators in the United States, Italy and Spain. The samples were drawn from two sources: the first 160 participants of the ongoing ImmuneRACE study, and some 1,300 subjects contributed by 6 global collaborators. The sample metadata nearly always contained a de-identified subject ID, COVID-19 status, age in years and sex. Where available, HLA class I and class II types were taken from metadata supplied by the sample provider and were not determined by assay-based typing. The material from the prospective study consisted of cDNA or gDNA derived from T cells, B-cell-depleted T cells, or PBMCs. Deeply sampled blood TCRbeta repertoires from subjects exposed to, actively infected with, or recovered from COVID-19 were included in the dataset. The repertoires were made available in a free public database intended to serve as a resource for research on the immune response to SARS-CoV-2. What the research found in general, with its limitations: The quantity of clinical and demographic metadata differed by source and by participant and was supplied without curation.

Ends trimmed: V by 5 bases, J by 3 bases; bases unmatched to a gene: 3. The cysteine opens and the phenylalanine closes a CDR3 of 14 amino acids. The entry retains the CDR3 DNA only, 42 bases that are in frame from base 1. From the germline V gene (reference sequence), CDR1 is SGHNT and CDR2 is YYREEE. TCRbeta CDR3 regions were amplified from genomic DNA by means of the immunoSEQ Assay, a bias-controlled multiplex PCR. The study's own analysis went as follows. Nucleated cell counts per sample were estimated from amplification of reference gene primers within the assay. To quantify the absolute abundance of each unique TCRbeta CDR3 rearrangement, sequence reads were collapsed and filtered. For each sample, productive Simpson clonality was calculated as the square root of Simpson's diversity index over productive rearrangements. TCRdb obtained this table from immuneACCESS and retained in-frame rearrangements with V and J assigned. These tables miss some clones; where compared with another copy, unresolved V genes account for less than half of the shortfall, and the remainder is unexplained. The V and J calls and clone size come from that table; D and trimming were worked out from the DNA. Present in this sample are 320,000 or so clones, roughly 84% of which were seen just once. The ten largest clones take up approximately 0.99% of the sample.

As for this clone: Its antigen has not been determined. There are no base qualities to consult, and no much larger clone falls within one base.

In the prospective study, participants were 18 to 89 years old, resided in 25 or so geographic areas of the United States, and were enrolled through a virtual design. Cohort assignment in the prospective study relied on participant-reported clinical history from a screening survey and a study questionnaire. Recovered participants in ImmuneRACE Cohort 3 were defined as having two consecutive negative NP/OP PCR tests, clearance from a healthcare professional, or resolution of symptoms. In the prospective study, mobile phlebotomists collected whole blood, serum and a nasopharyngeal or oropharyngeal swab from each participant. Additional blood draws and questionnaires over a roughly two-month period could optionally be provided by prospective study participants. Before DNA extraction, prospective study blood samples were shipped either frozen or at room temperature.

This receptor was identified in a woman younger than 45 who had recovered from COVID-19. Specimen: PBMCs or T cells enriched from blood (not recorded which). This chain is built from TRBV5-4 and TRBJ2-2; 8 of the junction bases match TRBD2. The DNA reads TGTGCCAGCAGAGTCGGGGGGGACACCGGGGAGCTGTTTTTT. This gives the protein CASRVGGDTGELFF. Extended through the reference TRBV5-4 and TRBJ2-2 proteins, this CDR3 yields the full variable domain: ETGVTQSPTHLIKTRGQQVTLRCSSQSGHNTVSWYQQALGQGPQFIFQYYREEENGRGNFPPRFSGLQFPNYSSELNVNALELDDSALYLCASRVGGDTGELFFGEGSRLTVL.